These 6 T cell receptor beta chains were sequenced from one sample in a study of blood T cell repertoires in COVID-19. Measured with immunoSEQ multiplex PCR; TCRdb has only the in-frame clones, and not every one. The repertoire holds 170,000 or so clones, with approximately 80% as singletons. Sequencing was carried out using PBMCs or T cells enriched from blood (not recorded which). Receptor source: a woman aged 50 to 60 who had recovered from COVID-19.

The V and J genes are TRBV11-2 and TRBJ2-7; TRBD1 matches 9 bases. Germline V lookup: CDR1 SGHAT, CDR2 FQNNGV. CDR3 length: 18 amino acids. V lost 4 bases and J lost 3; bases outside the gene matches: 16. In DNA, the CDR3 is TGTGCCAGCAGCTCTAGACCAACAGGGGGCGCGGGAAACTACGAGCAGTACTTC. This sequence encodes CASSSRPTGGAGNYEQYF.

The rearrangement links TRBV18 to TRBJ2-5; 7 nucleotides line up with TRBD2. Germline values: CDR1 KGHSH, CDR2 LQKENI. Trimming removed 6 bases from V and 7 bases from J; junction bases left unmatched: 8. The CDR3 contains 13 residues. The CDR3 here is CASSREAGWTQYF. The CDR3, as DNA: TGTGCCAGCTCCCGGGAGGCAGGGTGGACCCAGTACTTC.

This clone showed up just once. This chain joins TRBV18 and TRBJ2-3; no firm D call. The CDR3 has 12 amino acids. Germline CDR1 is KGHSH and CDR2 is LQKENI. The V and J ends lost 3 bases and 3 bases respectively, with 4 bases between them. The CDR3 DNA reads as TGTGCCAGCTCACCCAGTACAGATACGCAGTATTTT. It translates to CASSPSTDTQYF.

J is TRBJ1-2 and V is TRBV12-5; perhaps TRBD1 as D (6 bases). Trimming removed 7 bases from V and 4 bases from J, with 19 bases in between. The length of the CDR3 is 15 residues. In germline, CDR1 is LGHNT, CDR2 FRNRAP. The CDR3 DNA follows: TGTGCTAGTGCCCGCGCCGCTGGACAGATCTATGGCTACACCTTC. Translated: CASARAAGQIYGYTF.

The rearrangement joins TRBV7-8 to TRBJ2-1; TRBD2 aligns across 8 bases. CDR1 is SGHVS and CDR2 is FQNEAQ in the germline V gene. The length of the CDR3 is 15 residues. V gave up 5 bases and J gave up 4 bases; unmatched junction bases: 7. The CDR3 coding sequence is TGTGCCAGCAGCCAAGGATTAGCGGGGTACAATGAGCAGTTCTTC. This gives the protein CASSQGLAGYNEQFF.

In this sample, this clone turned up once. This chain links TRBV18 with TRBJ1-5; maybe TRBD1 (6 bases). The CDR3 totals 15 residues. V gave up 5 bases and J gave up 8 bases, with 19 bases separating them. Per the germline V gene, CDR1 is KGHSH and CDR2 is LQKENI. The CDR3 DNA is TGTGCCAGCTCAAAACTGACAGGCCGAGATGAGCCCCAGCATTTT. It codes for CASSKLTGRDEPQHF.